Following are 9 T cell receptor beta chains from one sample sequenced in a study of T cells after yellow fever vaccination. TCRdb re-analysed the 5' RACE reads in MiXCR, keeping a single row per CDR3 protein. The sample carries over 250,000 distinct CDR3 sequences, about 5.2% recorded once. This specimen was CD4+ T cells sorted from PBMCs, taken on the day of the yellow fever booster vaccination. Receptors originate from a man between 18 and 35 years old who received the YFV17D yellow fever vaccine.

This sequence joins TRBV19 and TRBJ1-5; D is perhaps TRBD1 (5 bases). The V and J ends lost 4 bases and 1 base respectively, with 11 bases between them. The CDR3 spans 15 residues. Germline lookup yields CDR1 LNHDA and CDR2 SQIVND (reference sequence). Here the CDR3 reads CASSTRQGSNQPQHF. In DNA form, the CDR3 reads TGTGCCAGTAGTACCAGGCAGGGAAGCAATCAGCCCCAGCATTTT.

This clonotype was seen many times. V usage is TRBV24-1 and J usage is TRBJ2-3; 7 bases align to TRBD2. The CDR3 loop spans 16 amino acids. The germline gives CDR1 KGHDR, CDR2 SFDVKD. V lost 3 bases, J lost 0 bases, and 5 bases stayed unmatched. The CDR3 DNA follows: TGTGCCACCAGTGATCTGGGAGGGGACAGCACAGATACGCAGTATTTT. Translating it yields CATSDLGGDSTDTQYF.

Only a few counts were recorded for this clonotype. CDR3 DNA sequence: TGTGCCAGCAGGGCAGACAGATTCAATCAGCCCCAGCATTTT. As protein: CASRADRFNQPQHF. V usage is TRBV6-6 and J usage is TRBJ1-5; D is perhaps TRBD1 (5 bases). CDR1 is MNHNY and CDR2 is SVGAGI in the germline V gene (reference sequence). V dropped 6 bases and J dropped 3 bases, with 12 bases sitting between them. This CDR3 has 14 amino acids.

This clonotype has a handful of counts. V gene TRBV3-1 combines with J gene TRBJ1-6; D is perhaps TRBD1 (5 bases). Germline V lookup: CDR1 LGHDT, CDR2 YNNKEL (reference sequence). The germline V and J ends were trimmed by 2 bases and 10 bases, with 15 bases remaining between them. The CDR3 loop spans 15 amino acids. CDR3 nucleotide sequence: TGTGCCAGCAGCCAATTGGTCCAGGGTCGGTCACCCCTCCACTTT. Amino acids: CASSQLVQGRSPLHF. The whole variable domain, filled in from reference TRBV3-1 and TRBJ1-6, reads DTAVSQTPKYLVTQMGNDKSIKCEQNLGHDTMYWYKQDSKKFLKIMFSYNNKELIINETVPNRFSPKSPDKAHLNLHINSLELGDSAVYFCASSQLVQGRSPLHFGNGTRLTVT.

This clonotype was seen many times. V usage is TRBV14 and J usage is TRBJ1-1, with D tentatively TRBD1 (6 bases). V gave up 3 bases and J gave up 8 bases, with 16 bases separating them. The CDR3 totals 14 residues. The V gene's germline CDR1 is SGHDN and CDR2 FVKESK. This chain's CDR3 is CASSHLNQGLEAFF. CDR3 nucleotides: TGTGCCAGCAGCCACTTAAACCAGGGGCTCGAAGCTTTCTTT.

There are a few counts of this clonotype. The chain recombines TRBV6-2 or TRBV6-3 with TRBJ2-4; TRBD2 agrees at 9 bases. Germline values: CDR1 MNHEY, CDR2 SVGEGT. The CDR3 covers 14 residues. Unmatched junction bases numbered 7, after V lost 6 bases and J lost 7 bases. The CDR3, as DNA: TGTGCCAGCAGCCTTAGCGGGGGAGTTAACATTCAGTACTTC. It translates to CASSLSGGVNIQYF.

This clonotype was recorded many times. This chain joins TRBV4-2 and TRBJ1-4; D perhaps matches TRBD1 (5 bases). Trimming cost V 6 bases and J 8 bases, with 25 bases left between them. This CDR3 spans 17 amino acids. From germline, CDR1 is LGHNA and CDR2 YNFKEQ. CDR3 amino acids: CASSPIPLRGIREKLFF. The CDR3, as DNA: TGTGCCAGCAGTCCTATCCCCTTACGGGGGATACGGGAAAAACTGTTTTTT.

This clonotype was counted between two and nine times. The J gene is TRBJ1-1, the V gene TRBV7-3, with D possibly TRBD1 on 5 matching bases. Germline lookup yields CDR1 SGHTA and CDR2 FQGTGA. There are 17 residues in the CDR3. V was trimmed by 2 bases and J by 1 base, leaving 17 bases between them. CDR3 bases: TGTGCCAGCAGCTTAGCGGGATGGGGCCAACAGAACACTGAAGCTTTCTTT. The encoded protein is CASSLAGWGQQNTEAFF.

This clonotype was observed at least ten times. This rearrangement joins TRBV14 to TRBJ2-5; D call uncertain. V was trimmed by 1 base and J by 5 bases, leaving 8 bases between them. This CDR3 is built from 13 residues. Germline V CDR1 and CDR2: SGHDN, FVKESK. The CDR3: CASSQGLGETQYF. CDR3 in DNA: TGTGCCAGCAGCCAAGGTCTTGGGGAGACCCAGTACTTC.